A selection of T cell receptor beta chains follows, all from one sample in a study of response to subunit inactivated influenza vaccine. TCRdb used MiXCR to reprocess the RT-PCR reads, holding one entry per CDR3 protein. The data hold 500,000 to 550,000 distinct CDR3 sequences, with about 8% observed a single time. The specimen comprised PBMCs from blood, sampled 23 months after vaccination. The receptors come from a man aged 45 to 75 who received an inactivated influenza vaccine. The CDR3 runs from the conserved cysteine through the conserved F or W.

>15|TRBV4-1|TRBJ2-7
CASSQANSSPYEQYF
>15|TRBV4-1|TRBJ2-3
CASSQGRGREDTQYF
>14|TRBV6-1|TRBJ1-2
CASTDRASSYGYTF
>16|TRBV9|TRBJ2-2
CASSVEPTLNTGELFF
>17|TRBV5-6|TRBJ2-7
CASSLVFMGQGSYEQYF
>13|TRBV29-1|TRBJ2-1
CSVTSGGNNEQFF
>14|TRBV20-1|TRBJ2-5
CSARVTNMQETQYF
>14|TRBV5-1|TRBJ2-1
CASSLGGWGTEQFF
>16|TRBV5-1|TRBJ2-5
CASSLVPGQPQETQYF
>16|TRBV7-3|TRBJ2-3
CASSTGTSGITDTQYF
>14|TRBV20-1|TRBJ1-1
CSALMGGGSTEAFF
>12|TRBV20-1|TRBJ1-2
CSARTGAYGYTF
>16|TRBV20-1|TRBJ2-1
CSASGGAGGTYNEQFF
>14|TRBV2|TRBJ2-5
CASKLAGVGETQYF
>14|TRBV7-9|TRBJ2-3
CASSVGTGRDTQYF
>14|TRBV5-1|TRBJ1-1
CASSPGGQNTEAFF
>13|TRBV12-3/TRBV12-4|TRBJ2-7
CASSFGNSYEQYF
>15|TRBV28|TRBJ1-2
CASSTGTAINYGYTF
>15|TRBV7-8|TRBJ2-3
CASSLLRVGPDTQYF
>17|TRBV27|TRBJ2-1
CASSDGLAGRPYNEQFF
>11|TRBV24-1|TRBJ2-1
CATSEANEQFF
>17|TRBV12-3/TRBV12-4|TRBJ2-2
CASTLQGRRSTTGELFF
>14|TRBV6-5|TRBJ2-7
CASSWDRGSYEQYF
>15|TRBV4-3|TRBJ1-2
CASSQSGQGVYGYTF
>17|TRBV4-2|TRBJ1-2
CASSQEGGRQGGYGYTF
>13|TRBV20-1|TRBJ2-3
CSAIATMGDTQYF
>17|TRBV3-1|TRBJ2-7
CASSQTSGSYLDYEQYF
>15|TRBV12-3/TRBV12-4|TRBJ1-2
CASSTPGQGYYGYTF
>13|TRBV24-1|TRBJ2-1
CATSDAWDNEQFF
>11|TRBV3-1|TRBJ1-2
CASSRVGGYTF
>15|TRBV5-1|TRBJ2-6
CASSLGGPGANVLTF
>15|TRBV7-9|TRBJ1-5
CASSLELTGPQPQHF
>14|TRBV29-1|TRBJ1-1
CSVRDRGRVTEAFF
>13|TRBV20-1|TRBJ1-4
CSASPAANEKLFF
>14|TRBV28|TRBJ2-5
CASSLGGSAKTQYF
>19|TRBV6-2/TRBV6-3|TRBJ2-7
CASSYTINLDRGKAYEQYF
>11|TRBV7-9|TRBJ2-1
CASSLIDEQFF
>14|TRBV7-2|TRBJ1-2
CASSLSYRDDGYTF
>15|TRBV29-1|TRBJ2-5
CSVEDRQRGKETQYF
>18|TRBV20-1|TRBJ2-1
CSARGPMPGLGSYNEQFF
>16|TRBV5-1|TRBJ1-1
CASSLAGGRRDTEAFF
>12|TRBV5-4|TRBJ2-7
CASSLIEGEQYF
>14|TRBV3-1|TRBJ1-4
CASSRQIENEKLFF
>12|TRBV4-1|TRBJ2-5
CASSQDRDVQHF
>17|TRBV15|TRBJ1-5
CATSNSPGHLSNQPQHF